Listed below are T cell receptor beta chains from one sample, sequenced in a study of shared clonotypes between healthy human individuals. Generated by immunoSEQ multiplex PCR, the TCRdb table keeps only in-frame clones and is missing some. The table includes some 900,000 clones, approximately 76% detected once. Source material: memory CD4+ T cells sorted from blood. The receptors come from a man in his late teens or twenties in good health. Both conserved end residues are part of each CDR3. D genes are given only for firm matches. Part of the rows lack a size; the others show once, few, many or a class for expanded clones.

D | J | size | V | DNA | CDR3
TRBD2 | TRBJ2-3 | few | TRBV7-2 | TGTGCCAGCAGCTCGAGACTAGCGGGAGGGGGAGATACGCAGTATTTT | CASSSRLAGGGDTQYF
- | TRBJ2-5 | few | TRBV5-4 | TGTGCCAGCAGGCCTGACAGATACCAAGAGACCCAGTACTTC | CASRPDRYQETQYF
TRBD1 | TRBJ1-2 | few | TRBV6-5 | TGTGCCAGCAGGGGGACAGGGGATAGCCATGGCTACACCTTC | CASRGTGDSHGYTF
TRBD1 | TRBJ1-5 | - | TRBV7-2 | TGTGCCAGCAGCTTAACAGGGGATCAGCCCCAGCATTTT | CASSLTGDQPQHF
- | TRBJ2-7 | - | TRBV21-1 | TGTGCCAGCAGGGGTGAGACAAGACTAGCCTCCTCCTACGAGCAGTACTTC | CASRGETRLASSYEQYF
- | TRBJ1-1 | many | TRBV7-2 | TGTGCCAGCAGCTTAGGACCTATCCTCACTGAAGCTTTCTTT | CASSLGPILTEAFF
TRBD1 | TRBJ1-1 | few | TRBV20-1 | TGCAGTGCTAGGAGGACAGGGGAAGCTTTCTTT | CSARRTGEAFF
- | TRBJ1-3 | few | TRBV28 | TGTGCCAGCAGTTCCCCGACAGCTGGAAACACCATATATTTT | CASSSPTAGNTIYF
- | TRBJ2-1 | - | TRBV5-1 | TGCGCCAGCAGCGAGAGGGGATACAATGAGCAGTTCTTC | CASSERGYNEQFF
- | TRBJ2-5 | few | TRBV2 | TGTGCCAGCAGTGGGTACCCGGGACGGGAAAAAGAGACCCAGTACTTC | CASSGYPGREKETQYF
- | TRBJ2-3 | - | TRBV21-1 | TGTGCCAGCAGCCTAAGGGGAGCCTGGAGCACAGATACGCAGTATTTT | CASSLRGAWSTDTQYF
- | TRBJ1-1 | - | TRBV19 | TGTGCCAGTGGTCGTACCCCGGGCACTGAAGCTTTCTTT | CASGRTPGTEAFF
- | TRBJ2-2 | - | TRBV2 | TGTGCCAGCAGTGACGGGACCCGGGCCGGGGAGCTGTTTTTT | CASSDGTRAGELFF
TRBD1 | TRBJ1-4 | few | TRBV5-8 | TGTGCCAGCAGCCTGGAGGACAGGGGGCATGAAAAACTGTTTTTT | CASSLEDRGHEKLFF
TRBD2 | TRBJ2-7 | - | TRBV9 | TGTGCCAGCAGCGCCGGGACTAGCGGGACGAAGTTTTACGAGCAGTACTTC | CASSAGTSGTKFYEQYF
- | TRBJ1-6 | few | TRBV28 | TGTGCCAGCACCCTTCGGGAGGGCGTCGGGTCACCCCTCCACTTT | CASTLREGVGSPLHF
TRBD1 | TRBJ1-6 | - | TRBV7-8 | TGTGCCAGCAGCTTAGCAACCAGGGGGCTTAATTCACCCCTCCACTTT | CASSLATRGLNSPLHF
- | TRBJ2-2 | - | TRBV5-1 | TGCGCCAGAGCAGGGGAAATCACCGGGGAGCTGTTTTTT | CARAGEITGELFF
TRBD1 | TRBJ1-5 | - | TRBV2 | TGTGCCAGCAGACTACAGGGGGTCGGCTCGGGGGTGAGGAATCAGCCCCAGCATTTT | CASRLQGVGSGVRNQPQHF
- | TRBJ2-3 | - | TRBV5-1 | TGCGCCAGCAGCTTGGGAGGGGAAGATACGCAGTATTTT | CASSLGGEDTQYF
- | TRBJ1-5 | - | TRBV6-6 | TGTGCCAGCAGTTACTCGGATCTCAATCAGCCCCAGCATTTT | CASSYSDLNQPQHF
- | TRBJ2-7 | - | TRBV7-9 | TGTGCCAGCAGCGCCCATTCGAAGGGGTCCTACGAGCAGTACTTC | CASSAHSKGSYEQYF
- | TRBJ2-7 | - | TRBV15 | TGTGCCACCAGCAGAGACACAGGGACGGTGTACGAGCAGTACTTC | CATSRDTGTVYEQYF
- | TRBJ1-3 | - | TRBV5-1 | TGCGCCAGCAGCCGGACAGACGAAGGAAACACCATATATTTT | CASSRTDEGNTIYF
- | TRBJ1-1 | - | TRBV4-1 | TGCGCCAGCAGCCAATCGATCTTGGTGGGTCACAGAAGGACTGAAGCTTTCTTT | CASSQSILVGHRRTEAFF